This T cell receptor beta chain derives from a study of T cell repertoires in ileal Crohn's disease. The method was immunoSEQ multiplex PCR; TCRdb's version includes in-frame clones alone and lacks a portion of them. The sample holds some 4,700 clones, roughly 80% seen once. This CDR3 spans 12 amino acids. CDR1 is SGHAT and CDR2 is FQNNGV in the germline V gene. The V and J ends lost 3 bases and 14 bases respectively, with 13 bases between them. A note on this clone: What it binds is not known.

Points from the study as a whole: Mucosal expansions were suggested to be mainly CD8 T cells. Endoscopic recurrence occurred in every patient whose clonality exceeded 26.8%. Active smokers at surgery had more clonal expansions than non-smokers.

The chain uses TRBV11-2 and TRBJ1-4; maybe TRBD1 (5 bases). Sequenced input: ileal tissue. The receptor comes from an adult with Crohn's disease. CDR3 loop: CASSFVGQPLFF. The CDR3 nucleotides are TGTGCCAGCAGCTTTGTGGGGCAGCCCCTGTTTTTT. Based on the CDR3 plus reference TRBV11-2 and TRBJ1-4, the full variable domain is EAGVAQSPRYKIIEKRQSVAFWCNPISGHATLYWYQQILGQGPKLLIQFQNNGVVDDSQLPKDRFSAERLKGVDSTLKIQPAKLEDSAVYLCASSFVGQPLFFGSGTQLSVL.